Below are 26 T cell receptor beta chains sequenced from a single sample in a study of T-cell reconstitution after alpha-beta-depleted transplantation in children. The authors prepared the TCRbeta library with unique molecular identifiers. MiXCR was run by TCRdb on the PCR reads, yielding one entry per CDR3 protein. The sample yields around 440,000 distinct CDR3 sequences, roughly a tenth seen once. Material: PBMCs, obtained before TCRalphabeta/CD19-depleted stem cell transplant. These receptors were obtained from a child aged 2-15 years with inherited bone marrow failure, due to receive a stem cell transplant.

This clonotype was counted many times. The chain joins TRBV24-1 to TRBJ2-6, with TRBD1 identical over 7 bases. CDR1 and CDR2 from the germline V gene are KGHDR and SFDVKD. This CDR3 has 14 amino acids. V gave up 4 bases and J gave up 12 bases; unmatched junction bases: 8. CDR3 loop: CATSERKRQGVLTF. DNA of the CDR3: TGTGCCACCAGTGAACGAAAACGACAGGGCGTCCTGACTTTC.

This clonotype was picked up many times. Here the CDR3 reads CSVDFHEQFF. The DNA of the CDR3 is TGCAGCGTTGATTTCCATGAGCAGTTCTTC. This chain links TRBV29-1 with TRBJ2-1, with D unresolved. V shed 3 bases and J shed 8 bases, with 5 bases lying between them. There are 10 residues in the CDR3. Per the germline V gene, CDR1 is SQVTM and CDR2 is ANQGSEA.

This clonotype was counted ten times or more. The rearrangement joins TRBV20-1 to TRBJ2-1, with 9 bases fitting TRBD2. Germline values: CDR1 DFQATT, CDR2 SNEGSKA (reference sequence). The CDR3 consists of 15 residues. V trimming: 0 bases; J trimming: 9 bases; junction bases outside the gene matches: 9. The CDR3 is CSARDPASGVREQFF. CDR3 DNA: TGCAGTGCTAGAGATCCGGCTAGCGGGGTTCGTGAGCAGTTCTTC.

This clonotype has only a few counts. V and J are TRBV28 and TRBJ2-3; D is ambiguous. This CDR3 comprises 14 residues. The germline V gene encodes CDR1 MDHEN and CDR2 SYDVKM. Trimming cost V 5 bases and J 0 bases, with 9 bases left between them. The CDR3 bases are TGTGCCAGCAGTCCGAGGCTTAGCACAGATACGCAGTATTTT. Its protein is CASSPRLSTDTQYF.

The chain has TRBV29-1 and TRBJ2-1; 8 bases agree with TRBD2. With 6 bases clipped from V and 0 bases from J, the junction kept 10 bases outside the gene matches. The CDR3 loop spans 16 amino acids. CDR1 SQVTM and CDR2 ANQGSEA come from the germline V gene. Written as DNA, the CDR3 is TGCAGCGTCGCGGGACTAGATGGGAGCTCCTACAATGAGCAGTTCTTC. This translates into CSVAGLDGSSYNEQFF.

CDR3 protein: CASSLALGERAYEQYF. Written as DNA, the CDR3 is TGTGCCAGCAGCTTAGCGCTCGGGGAAAGGGCCTACGAGCAGTACTTC. This chain uses TRBV7-9 with TRBJ2-7; D perhaps matches TRBD2 (5 bases). CDR1 SEHNR and CDR2 FQNEAQ come from the germline V gene (reference sequence). The CDR3 runs to 16 residues. The V and J ends lost 0 bases and 2 bases respectively, with 14 bases between them.

This clonotype showed up just a few times. At one end, the junction sequence differs from germline, possibly due to a read error. The V call is TRBV7-8, the J call TRBJ1-1, with 9 bases matching TRBD1. Looked up from germline, CDR1 is SGHVS and CDR2 is FQNEAQ. This CDR3 comprises 18 residues. The CDR3 DNA is TGTGCCAGCATCTTAGGGGGGACAGGGAACGGTAGGGACACTGAAGCTTTCTTT. Translating gives CASILGGTGNGRDTEAFF.

The chain joins TRBV12-3 or TRBV12-4 to TRBJ2-1; D is tentatively TRBD1 or TRBD2 (6 bases each). CDR3 size: 11 residues. CDR3 in amino acids: CTFCLGGEQFF. The CDR3 nucleotides read TGTACCTTCTGCCTAGGGGGGGAGCAGTTCTTC.

This clonotype was found many times. The CDR3 DNA follows: TGCAGTGCTTCTGCCTATCCCGGGACTACTGAGGAGGAGACCCAGTACTTC. Protein sequence: CSASAYPGTTEEETQYF. V gene TRBV20-1 combines with J gene TRBJ2-5; TRBD2 matches 7 bases. This CDR3 region has 17 residues. Germline V gene data show CDR1 as DFQATT and CDR2 as SNEGSKA (reference sequence). J gave up 5 bases and V 5 bases, and 20 bases lay outside the gene matches.

This clonotype appeared a few times. V usage is TRBV4-2 and J usage is TRBJ1-4; a possible D gene is TRBD1 (6 bases). The CDR3 covers 16 residues. Deletions cut 3 bases from V and 2 bases from J, with 13 bases between. Germline lookup yields CDR1 LGHNA and CDR2 YNFKEQ. The DNA of the CDR3 is TGTGCCAGCAGCCAGACAGGCGCGTGGACTAATGAAAAACTGTTTTTT. This encodes CASSQTGAWTNEKLFF.

This clonotype was seen only a few times. This rearrangement joins TRBV20-1 to TRBJ2-7, with 8 bases matching TRBD2. This CDR3 comprises 15 residues. The junction had 8 bases not matched to a gene; V was cut back by 4 bases and J by 0 bases. Germline CDR1 DFQATT, CDR2 SNEGSKA (reference sequence). CDR3 residues: CSATRTSTSSYEQYF. For the CDR3, the DNA is TGCAGTGCTACAAGGACTAGCACAAGCTCCTACGAGCAGTACTTC.

This chain connects TRBV20-1 to TRBJ1-2; D remains unclear. There are 13 residues in the CDR3. The V end was cut by 6 bases, the J end by 8 bases, with 19 bases between. Germline CDR1 and CDR2: DFQATT and SNEGSKA (reference sequence). The CDR3 nucleotides are TGCAGTGCCCAGACCGCTACATATAAAGGCTACACCTTC. It codes for CSAQTATYKGYTF.

Many counts were recorded for this clonotype. This chain uses TRBV5-1 with TRBJ2-7, with 8 nucleotides matching TRBD1. The J segment lost 1 base and the V segment lost 3 bases, leaving 9 bases of the junction unmatched. The CDR3 is made up of 16 amino acids. CDR1 is SGHRS and CDR2 is YFSETQ in the germline V gene. CDR3 amino acids: CASSYTYRDRSYEQYF. The CDR3 DNA is TGCGCCAGCAGCTATACGTACCGGGACAGGTCCTACGAGCAGTACTTC.

This clonotype was observed at least ten times. This rearrangement joins TRBV4-2 to TRBJ2-7; 9 nucleotides align to TRBD2. Trimming took 4 bases from V and 6 from J; bases not matched to a gene: 13. CDR1 LGHNA and CDR2 YNFKEQ come from the germline V gene. This CDR3 is built from 16 residues. CDR3 amino acids: CASSLWLGTSSGEQYF. For the CDR3, the DNA is TGTGCCAGCAGCCTTTGGTTGGGGACTAGCTCCGGCGAGCAGTACTTC.

This clonotype was detected ten times or more. The chain has TRBV19 and TRBJ1-1; possibly TRBD1 for D (6 bases). The CDR3 has 14 amino acids. Germline V gene data show CDR1 as LNHDA and CDR2 as SQIVND (reference sequence). Trimming took off 3 bases at V and 5 bases at J, with 13 bases between the two ends. For the CDR3, the DNA is TGTGCCAGTAGTATCGGCAGGGGAGATACTGAAGCTTTCTTT. Its protein is CASSIGRGDTEAFF.

This clonotype was recorded a few times. The chain recombines TRBV4-3 with TRBJ2-4; D might be TRBD1 (5 bases). CDR3 length equals 15 residues. The ends were cut back, 3 bases at V and 7 bases at J, with 16 bases in the middle. Germline lookup yields CDR1 LGHNA and CDR2 YSLEER. DNA of the CDR3: TGCGCCAGCAGCCAGATATGGGGCGGTGAGAACATTCAGTACTTC. It is translated as CASSQIWGGENIQYF.

This clonotype was found many times. The chain uses TRBV7-2 and TRBJ2-7, with a weak D call TRBD2 (6 bases). The V gene's germline CDR1 is SGHTA and CDR2 FQGNSA. Trimming cost V 5 bases and J 9 bases, with 29 bases left between them. This CDR3 comprises 17 residues. The CDR3 reads CASSTSRDLRTPFAQYF. The CDR3 nucleotides read TGTGCCAGCAGCACGTCCCGGGACTTACGGACCCCTTTTGCGCAGTACTTC. The variable domain in full, with the rest retrieved from reference TRBV7-2 and TRBJ2-7, is GAGVSQSPSNKVTEKGKDVELRCDPISGHTALYWYRQSLGQGLEFLIYFQGNSAPDKSGLPSDRFSAERTGGSVSTLTIQRTQQEDSAVYLCASSTSRDLRTPFAQYFGPGTRLTVT.

This clonotype has only a few counts. The rearrangement uses TRBV5-1 and TRBJ2-1; a weak D match, TRBD2 (6 bases). The V end lost 3 bases, the J end lost 3 bases, and 22 bases lay between the germline ends. The CDR3 is 18 amino acids. Germline-derived CDR1 and CDR2 are SGHRS and YFSETQ. The DNA of the CDR3 is TGCGCCAGCAGCTCCCGGGACTGGGGTTTGGGTGGCTACAATGAGCAGTTCTTC. Translation gives CASSSRDWGLGGYNEQFF. The whole variable domain, remainder taken from reference TRBV5-1 and TRBJ2-1, is KAGVTQTPRYLIKTRGQQVTLSCSPISGHRSVSWYQQTPGQGLQFLFEYFSETQRNKGNFPGRFSGRQFSNSRSEMNVSTLELGDSALYLCASSSRDWGLGGYNEQFFGPGTRLTVL.

This clonotype was seen more than once but under ten times. This chain connects TRBV18 to TRBJ2-7; TRBD1 or TRBD2 may be the D gene (6 bases each). The CDR3 is 15 residues long. Looked up from germline, CDR1 is KGHSH and CDR2 is LQKENI. Trimming removed 3 bases from V and 4 bases from J, with 16 bases in between. The CDR3 bases are TGTGCCAGCTCACCGGATAGGTGGGGGGCTTACGAGCAGTACTTC. Translation: CASSPDRWGAYEQYF.

At least ten counts were recorded for this clonotype. The chain has TRBV5-1 and TRBJ2-1; the D is unclear. The CDR3 runs to 14 residues. Germline assignment: CDR1 SGHRS and CDR2 YFSETQ. Trimming shortened V by 0 bases and J by 7 bases, and 11 bases separated the two germline ends. In nucleotides, the CDR3 is TGCGCCAGCAGCTTGGAGGGTTGGGTGAATGAGCAGTTCTTC. It specifies CASSLEGWVNEQFF.

This clonotype was recorded at least ten times. The rearrangement joins TRBV20-1 to TRBJ2-3, with D unresolved. In germline, CDR1 is DFQATT, CDR2 SNEGSKA (reference sequence). The V and J ends lost 0 bases and 1 base respectively, with 17 bases between them. CDR3 size: 17 residues. Here the CDR3 DNA reads TGCAGTGCTAGAGATCGTAGAACGTCGATCCGCACAGATACGCAGTATTTT. The encoded protein is CSARDRRTSIRTDTQYF.

This clonotype was observed many times. J is TRBJ2-2 and V is TRBV5-1; TRBD2 might be the D (5 bases). V was shortened by 2 bases and J by 6 bases, with 17 bases between the two germline ends. This CDR3 contains 16 residues. From germline, CDR1 is SGHRS and CDR2 YFSETQ. The CDR3 loop is CASSLTQRGSAGELFF. CDR3 nucleotide sequence: TGCGCCAGCAGCTTAACGCAGCGAGGGTCGGCCGGGGAGCTGTTTTTT.

This chain connects TRBV30 to TRBJ2-1; 7 bases are a match to TRBD2. The CDR3 length is 11 residues. V lost 5 bases to trimming and J lost 13 bases; unmatched junction nucleotides: 8. Germline CDR1 and CDR2: GTSNPN and SVGIG (reference sequence). The CDR3 nucleotides read TGTGCCTGGTACGGCGGGAGAGTCCAGTTCTTC. Translating gives CAWYGGRVQFF.

This clonotype was seen at least ten times. The rearrangement joins TRBV3-1 to TRBJ2-3; 12 nucleotides line up with TRBD2. The V segment lost 5 bases and the J segment 0 bases; nucleotides outside the gene matches: 3. The CDR3 is 16 residues long. The germline V gene encodes CDR1 LGHDT and CDR2 YNNKEL (reference sequence). CDR3 loop: CASSAGLAGSTDTQYF. CDR3 bases: TGTGCCAGCAGCGCAGGACTAGCGGGAAGCACAGATACGCAGTATTTT.

This chain joins TRBV11-2 and TRBJ1-2, with 7 bases fitting TRBD1. This CDR3 spans 12 amino acids. V lost 5 bases and J lost 12; bases outside the gene matches: 9. Germline CDR1 reads SGHAT; CDR2 reads FQNNGV. The CDR3 sequence is CASSPRDSVHTF. CDR3 in DNA: TGTGCCAGCAGCCCGAGGGACAGCGTACACACCTTC. Based on the CDR3 plus reference TRBV11-2 and TRBJ1-2, the full variable domain is EAGVAQSPRYKIIEKRQSVAFWCNPISGHATLYWYQQILGQGPKLLIQFQNNGVVDDSQLPKDRFSAERLKGVDSTLKIQPAKLEDSAVYLCASSPRDSVHTFGSGTRLTVV.

This clonotype was recorded many times. The chain carries TRBV4-2 and TRBJ2-2, with 12 positions matching TRBD2. This CDR3 comprises 17 residues. In germline, CDR1 is LGHNA, CDR2 YNFKEQ. Trimming removed 1 base from V and 4 bases from J; junction bases left unmatched: 4. The CDR3 protein is CASSQGLAGDSTGELFF. The CDR3 bases are TGTGCCAGCAGCCAAGGACTAGCGGGAGATTCCACCGGGGAGCTGTTTTTT.